One and the same sample provided the 28 T cell receptor beta chains below, sequenced in a study of T cells in Graves' hyperthyroidism and ophthalmopathy. Amplified TCR beta CDR3 regions came from RNA transcripts. HTBI primers were the set used in a first-round RT-PCR of the TCR CDR3. From the multiplex PCR reads, TCRdb called clonotypes with MiXCR, one entry per CDR3 protein. The top ten clones hold 9.2% of a sample with about 400,000 distinct CDR3 sequences, roughly 13% of them seen once. Sequencing was done on a sample of blood. The source of these receptors is a woman under 30 with Graves' hyperthyroidism.

The chain combines TRBV12-3 or TRBV12-4 with TRBJ1-1; the D is unclear. V lost 2 bases and J lost 2, with 9 bases in between. This CDR3 region has 14 residues. For the CDR3, the DNA is TGTGCCAGCAGTTTACTCGGAAGTAACACTGAAGCTTTCTTT. This encodes CASSLLGSNTEAFF.

The chain combines TRBV5-8 with TRBJ2-7; TRBD2 matches at 16 bases. Germline CDR1 reads SGHTS; CDR2 reads YDEGEE. The length of the CDR3 is 16 residues. Trimming at V came to 7 bases and at J to 2 bases, leaving 6 bases not matched to a gene. The CDR3 region has the DNA TGTGCCAGCGGGGGACTAGCGGGGGGGAACCCCTACGAGCAGTACTTC. Residues: CASGGLAGGNPYEQYF.

The CDR3, as DNA: TGTGCCAGCAGCGCCCACAGGGGCGAGCAGTACTTC. As protein: CASSAHRGEQYF. J is TRBJ2-7 and V is TRBV5-4, with TRBD1 matching over 7 bases. Germline CDR1 and CDR2: SGHNT and YYREEE (reference sequence). The CDR3 is 12 residues long. Trimming took 4 bases from V and 6 from J; bases not matched to a gene: 4.

CDR3: CASSARLAGGLLLYEQYF. The CDR3 DNA sequence: TGTGCCAGCTCAGCGAGACTAGCGGGGGGGCTCCTCCTCTACGAGCAGTACTTC. The gene calls are TRBV18 and TRBJ2-7, with 14 bases lining up with TRBD2. The CDR3 consists of 18 residues. V lost 5 bases, J lost 3 bases, and 12 bases stayed unmatched. Germline CDR1 and CDR2: KGHSH and LQKENI.

There are many counts of this clonotype. The gene calls are TRBV27 and TRBJ2-5, with a possible D match to TRBD2 (6 bases). Trimming left V 4 bases short and J 5 bases short, with 14 bases between. The CDR3 covers 14 residues. Germline V gene data show CDR1 as MNHEY and CDR2 as SMNVEV (reference sequence). The CDR3 here is CASSSFKGGETQYF. Written as DNA, the CDR3 is TGTGCCAGCAGTTCCTTCAAAGGAGGGGAGACCCAGTACTTC.

This clonotype has a handful of counts. With a much larger clone just one base away, this may be a read error. The J gene is TRBJ2-3, the V gene TRBV27; no firm D call. The V end lost 3 bases, the J end lost 0 bases, and 19 bases lay between the germline ends. The CDR3 length is 18 residues. Germline V CDR1 and CDR2: MNHEY, SMNVEV (reference sequence). The CDR3 nucleotides are TGTGCCAGCAGTTTTTGGGCAGGCAGTACCGCTAGCACAGATACGCAGTATTTT. Residues: CASSFWAGSTASTDTQYF.

As regards this clonotype: A much bigger clone sits one base away, suggesting this may be a read error. The rearrangement links TRBV15 to TRBJ1-6; possibly TRBD1 for D (5 bases). In germline, CDR1 is LNHNV, CDR2 YYDKDF (reference sequence). There are 15 residues in the CDR3. CDR3: CTTSRDRQKNSPLHF. The CDR3 nucleotides read TGTACCACCAGCAGAGATAGACAGAAAAATTCACCCCTCCACTTT.

This clonotype was seen repeatedly, ten times or more. This sequence joins TRBV9 and TRBJ1-1; TRBD1 matches at 10 bases. The V and J ends lost 2 bases and 8 bases, in that order; junction bases with no gene match: 3. The length of the CDR3 is 13 residues. In germline, CDR1 is SGDLS, CDR2 YYNGEE. This chain's CDR3 is CASSVGTGAEAFF. The CDR3 DNA sequence: TGTGCCAGCAGCGTGGGGACAGGGGCCGAAGCTTTCTTT.

The table lists this clonotype with many counts. The V call is TRBV7-9, the J call TRBJ1-5; possible D gene TRBD1, 5 bases. The germline gives CDR1 SEHNR, CDR2 FQNEAQ (reference sequence). Trimming shortened V by 5 bases and J by 7 bases, and 9 bases separated the two germline ends. This CDR3 has 12 amino acids. DNA of the CDR3: TGTGCCAGCAGCCCTGAGGGGCAGCCCCAGCATTTT. It yields the protein CASSPEGQPQHF. Looking up the rest from reference TRBV7-9 and TRBJ1-5 gives the full variable domain: DTGVSQNPRHKITKRGQNVTFRCDPISEHNRLYWYRQTLGQGPEFLTYFQNEAQLEKSRLLSDRFSAERPKGSFSTLEIQRTEQGDSAMYLCASSPEGQPQHFGDGTRLSIL.

This clonotype was observed at least ten times. The gene calls are TRBV27 and TRBJ2-1, with D possibly being TRBD2 (6 bases). The CDR3 runs to 12 residues. Germline CDR1 and CDR2: MNHEY and SMNVEV (reference sequence). The V end was cut by 8 bases, the J end by 4 bases, with 9 bases between. This chain's CDR3 is CASGGVYNEQFF. Written as DNA, the CDR3 is TGTGCCAGCGGAGGGGTTTACAATGAGCAGTTCTTC.

This clonotype was recorded many times. The gene calls are TRBV3-1 and TRBJ1-2; possible D gene TRBD1, 5 bases. Germline assignment: CDR1 LGHDT and CDR2 YNNKEL (reference sequence). V was pared by 3 bases and J by 1 base, with 21 bases between. CDR3 length equals 18 residues. The CDR3 here is CASSHYGQPAANNYGYTF. The CDR3 nucleotides are TGTGCCAGCAGCCACTATGGACAACCGGCCGCAAATAACTATGGCTACACCTTC. Full variable domain (missing parts from reference TRBV3-1 and TRBJ1-2): DTAVSQTPKYLVTQMGNDKSIKCEQNLGHDTMYWYKQDSKKFLKIMFSYNNKELIINETVPNRFSPKSPDKAHLNLHINSLELGDSAVYFCASSHYGQPAANNYGYTFGSGTRLTVV.

This clonotype has at least ten counts. The DNA of the CDR3 is TGTGCCAGCTGGTTTACCGACTATAACACAGATACGCAGTATTTT. Translating it yields CASWFTDYNTDTQYF. The chain employs TRBV6-8 and TRBJ2-3; TRBD2 is a possible D gene (5 bases). The germline gives CDR1 MNHGY, CDR2 SAAAGT. The CDR3 has 15 residues. V gave up 8 bases and J gave up 2 bases, with 17 bases separating them.

This clonotype was seen at least ten times. The chain employs TRBV5-1 and TRBJ2-1, with a possible D match to TRBD1 (6 bases). CDR3 length: 14 residues. The V and J ends lost 3 bases and 3 bases respectively, with 10 bases between them. Looked up from germline, CDR1 is SGHRS and CDR2 is YFSETQ. CDR3 loop: CASSWDTSYNEQFF. DNA of the CDR3: TGCGCCAGCAGCTGGGACACGAGCTACAATGAGCAGTTCTTC.

Regarding this clonotype: This sequence may be a read error, since a much larger clone differs from it by one base. The chain uses TRBV12-3 or TRBV12-4 and TRBJ1-1; D uncertain. The CDR3 has 11 residues. The V end was cut by 8 bases, the J end by 8 bases, with 12 bases between. CDR3 in amino acids: CASGPSREAFF. As DNA, the CDR3 is TGTGCCAGCGGCCCTAGTCGAGAAGCTTTCTTT.

This sequence joins TRBV6-2 or TRBV6-3 and TRBJ2-3; 11 bases map to TRBD2. This CDR3 has 18 residues. CDR1 is MNHEY and CDR2 is SVGEGT in the germline V gene. Trimming cost V 6 bases and J 4 bases; bases outside gene matches: 15. The DNA for the CDR3 is TGTGCCAGCAGGCTTCATAGCGGGAGGGCCTCTGGAGCAGATACGCAGTATTTT. This translates into CASRLHSGRASGADTQYF.

The chain recombines TRBV18 with TRBJ2-3, with 8 bases that match TRBD1. CDR3 length: 17 amino acids. V lost 6 bases and J lost 4; bases outside the gene matches: 15. Germline V gene sequence: CDR1 KGHSH, CDR2 LQKENI. For the CDR3, the DNA is TGTGCCAGCTCGCTCGTAAAGGGGACAGGACAGGCAGATACGCAGTATTTT. Translation: CASSLVKGTGQADTQYF.

This clonotype was picked up many times. The chain carries TRBV7-9 and TRBJ2-5; tentatively, D is TRBD1 or TRBD2 (5 bases each). Between the trimmed V and J ends, which lost 5 bases and 5 bases, there was a span of 18 bases. From germline, CDR1 is SEHNR and CDR2 FQNEAQ (reference sequence). There are 15 residues in the CDR3. This CDR3 reads CASSTTQRGAETQYF. The CDR3 nucleotides are TGTGCCAGCAGCACCACTCAGAGGGGCGCGGAGACCCAGTACTTC.

This clonotype was found many times. The chain has TRBV6-1 and TRBJ2-5; possibly TRBD2 for D (5 bases). V was pared by 6 bases and J by 7 bases, with 15 bases between. CDR3 length equals 13 residues. Germline values: CDR1 MNHNS, CDR2 SASEGT. CDR3 residues: CASRPSPGGTQYF. The CDR3 nucleotides are TGTGCCAGCAGACCCAGTCCCGGAGGGACCCAGTACTTC.

As to this clonotype: Given a much more abundant clone one base away, this may be a read error. The CDR3 reads CASSYSGNTVYF. The CDR3 DNA sequence: TGTGCCAGCAGTTACTCTGGAAACACCGTATATTTT. V gene TRBV6-2 or TRBV6-3 combines with J gene TRBJ1-3, with no clear D. The germline V gene encodes CDR1 MNHEY and CDR2 SVGEGT. The CDR3 spans 12 residues.

The chain recombines TRBV20-1 with TRBJ1-6, with unresolved D. The CDR3 sequence is 14 residues long. Germline CDR1 DFQATT, CDR2 SNEGSKA (reference sequence). V was trimmed by 6 bases and J by 0 bases, leaving 9 bases between them. As DNA, the CDR3 is TGCAGTGCCAGGCAGTCCTCCTATAATTCACCCCTCCACTTT. Residues: CSARQSSYNSPLHF.

This clonotype was seen a few times. The rearrangement uses TRBV5-6 and TRBJ2-5, with D perhaps matching TRBD1 or TRBD2 (5 bases each). V was shortened by 2 bases and J by 0 bases, with 8 bases between the two germline ends. Germline V CDR1 and CDR2: SGHDT, YYEEEE. The CDR3 covers 14 residues. The CDR3 DNA reads as TGTGCCAGCAGCTTAGAGGGGAACCAAGAGACCCAGTACTTC. Translation gives CASSLEGNQETQYF.

This clonotype has at least ten counts. This sequence joins TRBV28 and TRBJ1-2; D is possibly TRBD1 (5 bases). This CDR3 comprises 13 residues. Trimming took off 2 bases at V and 6 bases at J, with 10 bases between the two ends. Germline V gene lookup returns CDR1 MDHEN and CDR2 SYDVKM. The CDR3 DNA sequence: TGTGCCAGCAGTTTAGCAGGGCAGGATGGCTACACCTTC. Amino acid sequence: CASSLAGQDGYTF.

This clonotype was seen many times. This chain uses TRBV4-1 with TRBJ2-7; D is unclear. Looked up from germline, CDR1 is MGHRA and CDR2 is YSYEKL. This CDR3 is built from 13 residues. V gave up 1 base and J gave up 2 bases, with 6 bases separating them. CDR3 sequence reads: CASSQVVPYEQYF. CDR3 sequence (DNA): TGCGCCAGCAGCCAAGTCGTACCCTACGAGCAGTACTTC.

The table lists this clonotype with a few counts. This chain connects TRBV19 to TRBJ2-7; D may be TRBD1 (5 bases). The CDR3 extends over 13 amino acids. V lost 7 bases, J lost 2 bases, and 12 bases lay in between. In germline, CDR1 is LNHDA, CDR2 SQIVND (reference sequence). CDR3 region: CASKAAGTYEQYF. DNA of the CDR3: TGTGCCAGTAAGGCGGCAGGGACCTACGAGCAGTACTTC.

The chain joins TRBV20-1 to TRBJ2-7; D is perhaps TRBD1 or TRBD2 (5 bases each). Per germline, CDR1 DFQATT and CDR2 SNEGSKA (reference sequence). The CDR3 is made up of 12 amino acids. With 4 bases removed from V and 7 bases from J, the gap between germline ends came to 14 bases. The CDR3 spells CSAKRGRGEQYF. CDR3 DNA: TGCAGTGCTAAACGGGGCCGCGGGGAGCAGTACTTC.

This clonotype showed up many times. The gene calls are TRBV7-9 and TRBJ2-3, with D perhaps matching TRBD2 (5 bases). This CDR3 is 16 amino acids long. Trimming took off 1 base at V and 2 bases at J, with 13 bases between the two ends. Germline V gene sequence: CDR1 SEHNR, CDR2 FQNEAQ (reference sequence). The CDR3 here is CASSLDRVGDTDTQYF. Written as DNA, the CDR3 is TGTGCCAGCAGCTTAGATAGGGTCGGGGACACAGATACGCAGTATTTT.

The table lists this clonotype with many counts. This rearrangement joins TRBV27 to TRBJ2-5, with TRBD2 identical over 7 bases. The ends lost 4 bases at V and 1 base at J; junction bases unmatched: 9. This CDR3 has 16 amino acids. From germline, CDR1 is MNHEY and CDR2 SMNVEV (reference sequence). The CDR3 nucleotides are TGTGCCAGCAGTTGGGGGGGTCCTAGGACCCAAGAGACCCAGTACTTC. This translates into CASSWGGPRTQETQYF.

About this clonotype: With a much larger clone just one base away, this may be a read error. The gene calls are TRBV6-1 and TRBJ2-2; 8 nucleotides line up with TRBD1. CDR3 size: 14 residues. CDR1 MNHNS and CDR2 SASEGT come from the germline V gene. In nucleotides, the CDR3 is TGTGGCATCAGTCAGGACAGGGACACCGGGGAGCTGTTTTTT. It codes for CGISQDRDTGELFF.